This is a list of T cell receptor beta chains from one sample in a study of early T cells in non-severe SARS-CoV-2 infection. One entry per CDR3 protein results from TCRdb running MiXCR on the 5' RACE reads. The repertoire consists of 20,000 to 25,000 distinct CDR3 sequences, with under 5.5% occurring once and the leading ten covering approximately 5%. Sequenced input: whole blood. These receptors originate from an adult who was a healthcare worker with PCR-confirmed SARS-CoV-2 infection or an uninfected control (not recorded which). The CDR3 runs from the conserved cysteine through the conserved F or W. Each record gives: D gene, J gene, V gene, clone size, CDR3 protein, CDR3 DNA. A D gene is named only where the DNA matches it firmly. Clone size is stated in some rows and not others, as once, few, many or a class when expanded.

D gene: TRBD1; J gene: TRBJ1-4; V gene: TRBV6-5; clone size: many; CDR3 protein: CASRRQGATNEKLFF; CDR3 DNA: TGTGCCAGCAGGAGACAGGGTGCAACTAATGAAAAACTGTTTTTT
D gene: TRBD1; J gene: TRBJ2-7; V gene: TRBV6-5; clone size: many; CDR3 protein: CASSGDSYEQYF; CDR3 DNA: TGTGCCAGCAGTGGGGACAGCTACGAGCAGTACTTC
D gene: .; J gene: TRBJ2-3; V gene: TRBV11-2; clone size: many; CDR3 protein: CASSSEGLPTQYF; CDR3 DNA: TGTGCCAGCAGCTCCGAGGGACTTCCTACGCAGTATTTT
D gene: .; J gene: TRBJ2-3; V gene: TRBV3-1; clone size: many; CDR3 protein: CASSGAEGVGYF; CDR3 DNA: TGTGCCAGCAGCGGAGCCGAGGGCGTCGGGTATTTT
D gene: TRBD1; J gene: TRBJ2-3; V gene: TRBV4-1; clone size: medium-sized; CDR3 protein: CASSQEGQGGGTQYF; CDR3 DNA: TGCGCCAGCAGCCAAGAGGGACAGGGGGGAGGTACGCAGTATTTT
D gene: .; J gene: TRBJ1-1; V gene: TRBV29-1; clone size: .; CDR3 protein: CSVQNRAMNTEAFF; CDR3 DNA: TGCAGCGTTCAGAACAGGGCAATGAACACTGAAGCTTTCTTT
D gene: .; J gene: TRBJ2-3; V gene: TRBV6-1; clone size: many; CDR3 protein: CASSEQGTGTQYF; CDR3 DNA: TGTGCCAGCAGCGAACAGGGTACCGGTACGCAGTATTTT
D gene: TRBD2; J gene: TRBJ2-1; V gene: TRBV7-9; clone size: medium-sized; CDR3 protein: CASSLGTSGDNEQFF; CDR3 DNA: TGTGCCAGCAGCTTAGGGACTAGCGGAGACAATGAGCAGTTCTTC
D gene: .; J gene: TRBJ1-6; V gene: TRBV7-6; clone size: .; CDR3 protein: CASSLEGKPNSPLHF; CDR3 DNA: TGTGCCAGCAGCTTAGAAGGGAAGCCCAATTCACCCCTCCACTTT
D gene: TRBD2; J gene: TRBJ2-7; V gene: TRBV4-1; clone size: .; CDR3 protein: CASSQASGSTYEQYF; CDR3 DNA: TGCGCCAGCAGCCAAGCTAGCGGGAGTACCTACGAGCAGTACTTC
D gene: TRBD2; J gene: TRBJ2-1; V gene: TRBV12-3/TRBV12-4; clone size: many; CDR3 protein: CASSPTSGGVSEQFF; CDR3 DNA: TGTGCCAGCAGTCCGACTAGCGGGGGGGTCAGTGAGCAGTTCTTC
D gene: .; J gene: TRBJ2-3; V gene: TRBV5-1; clone size: .; CDR3 protein: CASRQGSGHIDTQYF; CDR3 DNA: TGCGCCAGCAGACAAGGGTCGGGCCACATAGATACGCAGTATTTT
D gene: TRBD2; J gene: TRBJ2-1; V gene: TRBV3-1; clone size: .; CDR3 protein: CASSQAGTSLFF; CDR3 DNA: TGTGCCAGCAGCCAAGCCGGGACTAGCCTGTTCTTC
D gene: .; J gene: TRBJ1-1; V gene: TRBV11-2; clone size: large; CDR3 protein: CASSLVSSEAFF; CDR3 DNA: TGTGCCAGCAGCTTAGTTTCCAGTGAAGCTTTCTTT
D gene: .; J gene: TRBJ2-1; V gene: TRBV7-3; clone size: many; CDR3 protein: CASSLTGRRGNEQFF; CDR3 DNA: TGTGCCAGCAGCCTAACAGGGAGGCGTGGGAATGAGCAGTTCTTC
D gene: .; J gene: TRBJ1-1; V gene: TRBV18; clone size: medium-sized; CDR3 protein: CASSPNGRRNTEAFF; CDR3 DNA: TGTGCCAGCTCGCCCAACGGACGGAGGAACACTGAAGCTTTCTTT
D gene: TRBD2; J gene: TRBJ2-7; V gene: TRBV3-1; clone size: many; CDR3 protein: CASRPAGVYEQYF; CDR3 DNA: TGTGCCAGCAGACCAGCGGGAGTCTACGAGCAGTACTTC
D gene: .; J gene: TRBJ2-1; V gene: TRBV20-1; clone size: many; CDR3 protein: CSARAREHEQFF; CDR3 DNA: TGCAGTGCTAGGGCTAGGGAACATGAGCAGTTCTTC
D gene: TRBD1; J gene: TRBJ2-1; V gene: TRBV19; clone size: many; CDR3 protein: CASSSQGALYEQFF; CDR3 DNA: TGTGCCAGTAGTTCCCAGGGGGCACTCTATGAGCAGTTCTTC
D gene: .; J gene: TRBJ2-2; V gene: TRBV5-1; clone size: many; CDR3 protein: CASSLQVTGELFF; CDR3 DNA: TGCGCCAGCAGTTTACAGGTTACCGGGGAGCTGTTTTTT
D gene: .; J gene: TRBJ1-1; V gene: TRBV6-1; clone size: many; CDR3 protein: CASSSRTEAFF; CDR3 DNA: TGTGCCAGCAGTTCCAGGACTGAAGCTTTCTTT